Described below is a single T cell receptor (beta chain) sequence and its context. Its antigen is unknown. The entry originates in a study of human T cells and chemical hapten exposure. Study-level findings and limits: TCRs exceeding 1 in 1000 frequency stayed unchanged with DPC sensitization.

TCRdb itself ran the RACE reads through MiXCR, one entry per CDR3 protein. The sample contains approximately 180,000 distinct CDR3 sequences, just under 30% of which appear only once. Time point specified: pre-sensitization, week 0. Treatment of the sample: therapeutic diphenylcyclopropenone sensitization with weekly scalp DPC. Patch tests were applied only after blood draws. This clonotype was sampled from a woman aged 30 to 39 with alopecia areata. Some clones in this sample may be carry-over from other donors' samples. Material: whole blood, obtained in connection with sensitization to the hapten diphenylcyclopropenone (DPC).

CDR3 sequence: CASSERGGAYEQYF. The CDR3 DNA is TGTGCCAGCAGCGAGAGGGGGGGGGCCTACGAGCAGTACTTC. This chain uses TRBV9 with TRBJ2-7; D is perhaps TRBD2 (7 bases). CDR1 and CDR2 (germline): SGDLS, YYNGEE. CDR3 length: 14 amino acids. V lost 3 bases and J lost 2, with 12 bases in between.